The sequence of this T cell receptor (beta chain) was determined in a study of siplizumab effects on memory and regulatory T cells. Findings and limits, study-wide: In siplizumab cultures, the suppressive function of proliferating Tregs remained unconfirmed. Sequences below about 10^-5 frequency were poorly captured, and few alloreactive clones mapped to unstimulated subsets. The Treg-derived share of mappable alloreactive CD4+ clones averaged about 69% with siplizumab and 26.9% in controls.

Concerning this clone itself: The antigen is unknown.

Only in-frame clones appear in the TCRdb table, and some are missing; sequencing was by immunoSEQ multiplex PCR. The sample lists more than 95,000 clones; 93% were seen once. This CDR3 is built from 16 residues. The germline V gene encodes CDR1 SEHNR and CDR2 FQNEAQ (reference sequence). V was cut by 1 base and J by 6 bases, with 19 bases left in between. The sequence came from a human donor in good health. The chain carries TRBV7-9 and TRBJ2-7; D call uncertain. The sequenced sample consisted of Tregs sorted from blood. In DNA form, the CDR3 reads TGTGCCAGCAGCTTAGGTGACTCGAGGTGGAACGGCGAGCAGTACTTC. Its protein product is CASSLGDSRWNGEQYF.